The present entry profiles one TCR beta chain with its context. One junction end disagrees with the germline gene, perhaps due to a read error. No cell sorting was done before RNA was extracted from the tissue. The normal lung tissue was taken more than 3 cm from the tumor edge. The data stem from a study of tumor and adjacent non-tumor tissue in lung cancer. Germline V lookup: CDR1 MNHNS, CDR2 SASEGT. The CDR3 consists of 15 residues. A modified ARM-PCR protocol with three rounds of nested PCR amplified TCRbeta. TCRdb re-analysed the multiplex PCR reads in MiXCR, keeping a single row per CDR3 protein. The sample holds 75,000 to 95,000 distinct CDR3 sequences, 76% seen once.

This clonotype originated in a woman aged 45-59 years with non-small cell lung cancer. The sequenced sample consisted of distant non-tumor lung tissue. The gene calls are TRBV6-1 and TRBJ2-2; the D gene is possibly TRBD2 (6 bases). The CDR3: CALNRGSGYAGEMFF. The CDR3 DNA follows: TGTGCCTTGAATAGGGGAAGCGGGTACGCCGGGGAGATGTTTTTT.